These 10 T cell receptor beta chains came from one sample sequenced in a study of T cell responses to AZD1222 COVID-19 vaccine. The table came from immunoSEQ multiplex PCR; TCRdb's copy has only in-frame clones and leaves some out. Of under 130,000 clones in the sample, 91% were seen once. The sample in question was peripheral blood, obtained on day 0 of AZD1222 vaccination. Source of these receptors: an adult in good health.

On this clone itself: At one of its ends the junction is not consistent with the germline gene, which may arise from a read error. V and J are TRBV5-1 and TRBJ2-3, with TRBD2 matching over 7 bases. This CDR3 region has 15 residues. Germline V gives CDR1 SGHRS, CDR2 YFSETQ. The CDR3 DNA follows: TGCGCCAACAGCCCTGCGGGGGTAGGGACAGATACGCAGTATTTT. This codes for CANSPAGVGTDTQYF.

The chain carries TRBV15 and TRBJ2-5, with 7 bases identical to TRBD2. The CDR3 length is 14 residues. Trimming cost V 5 bases and J 2 bases; bases outside gene matches: 5. Germline lookup yields CDR1 LNHNV and CDR2 YYDKDF (reference sequence). The CDR3 bases are TGTGCCACCAGCGACGGCGGGGGACAAGAGACCCAGTACTTC. It codes for CATSDGGGQETQYF.

The chain uses TRBV2 and TRBJ2-7; D gene unclear. CDR3 length: 12 residues. Trimming left V 7 bases short and J 9 bases short, with 16 bases between. Germline values: CDR1 SNHLY, CDR2 FYNNEI. The CDR3 loop reads CASTVRPERQYF. CDR3 nucleotide sequence: TGTGCCAGCACTGTAAGGCCCGAGCGGCAGTACTTC.

On this clone: Other nucleotide sequences from this sample produce the same CDR3. The chain carries TRBV7-2 and TRBJ1-1, with D possibly TRBD1 on 5 matching bases. The CDR3 is 14 amino acids. The V gene lost 4 bases and the J gene lost 2 bases, with 11 bases spanning the gap. CDR1 and CDR2 (germline): SGHTA, FQGNSA. In DNA, the CDR3 is TGTGCCAGCAGCTACAGAAGGGGAAACACTGAAGCTTTCTTT. This encodes CASSYRRGNTEAFF.

This chain joins TRBV3-1 (or the pseudogene TRBV3-2) and TRBJ1-1; tentatively, D is TRBD1 (5 bases). The CDR3 is made up of 14 amino acids. The germline CDR1 and CDR2 sequences are LGHDT and YNNKEL (reference sequence). Trimming removed 4 bases from V and 11 bases from J, with 20 bases in between. The CDR3, as DNA: TGTGCCAGCAGCCGGCGCGGGATAAAAGGGGATGCTTTCTTT. Residues: CASSRRGIKGDAFF.

This chain links TRBV28 with TRBJ1-6; D call uncertain. The CDR3 length is 14 residues. The germline V gene has CDR1 MDHEN and CDR2 SYDVKM. Trimming cost V 6 bases and J 0 bases, with 6 bases left between them. The CDR3 DNA sequence: TGTGCCAGCAGCACGAGCTCCTATAATTCACCCCTCCACTTT. Protein sequence: CASSTSSYNSPLHF. Drawing the rest from reference TRBV28 and TRBJ1-6, the complete variable domain is DVKVTQSSRYLVKRTGEKVFLECVQDMDHENMFWYRQDPGLGLRLIYFSYDVKMKEKGDIPEGYSVSREKKERFSLILESASTNQTSMYLCASSTSSYNSPLHFGNGTRLTVT.

The chain has TRBV5-1 and TRBJ2-7, with 8 positions matching TRBD1. The V segment lost 4 bases and the J segment 2 bases; nucleotides outside the gene matches: 5. The CDR3 consists of 14 residues. Per germline, CDR1 SGHRS and CDR2 YFSETQ. The CDR3 protein is CASSPGQEAYEQYF. The CDR3 nucleotides read TGCGCCAGCAGCCCGGGACAGGAGGCCTACGAGCAGTACTTC.

The genes are TRBV30 and TRBJ1-6; D may be TRBD1 (5 bases). This CDR3 is built from 12 residues. Germline CDR1 is GTSNPN and CDR2 is SVGIG (reference sequence). V lost 8 bases to trimming and J lost 7 bases, with 12 bases between them. The CDR3 is CAGGEVNSPLHF. The DNA for the CDR3 is TGTGCCGGGGGGGAGGTGAATTCACCCCTCCACTTT.

The chain is built from TRBV28 and TRBJ1-3, with D hard to call. The V end was cut by 3 bases, the J end by 0 bases, with 12 bases between. The CDR3 totals 16 residues. CDR1 is MDHEN, CDR2 SYDVKM, per germline. CDR3 nucleotide sequence: TGTGCCAGCAGTTTTCCGCCTTCCAGCTCTGGAAACACCATATATTTT. It translates to CASSFPPSSSGNTIYF.

The chain couples TRBV3-1 (or the pseudogene TRBV3-2) to TRBJ2-2, with D unclear. The V and J ends lost 6 bases and 6 bases respectively, with 11 bases between them. Germline loops: CDR1 LGHDT, CDR2 YNNKEL (reference sequence). The CDR3 contains 13 residues. This CDR3 reads CASSKSTSGELFF. The CDR3 nucleotides are TGTGCCAGCAGTAAAAGCACCTCCGGGGAGCTGTTTTTT.